Presented here are 20 T cell receptor beta chains from one specimen sequenced in a study of blood T cell repertoires in COVID-19. This table comes from immunoSEQ multiplex PCR, and its TCRdb copy is limited to in-frame clones, with some not included. The data contain about 26,000 clones, roughly 85% of them singletons. Material for sequencing was peripheral blood. The receptors were gathered from a human donor in a cohort sampled during active COVID-19.

The DNA for the CDR3 is TGTGCCAGCGGCCGGGACAGGGAAAAACTGTTTTTT. Translated, it gives CASGRDREKLFF. This chain uses TRBV2 with TRBJ1-4; TRBD1 agrees at 8 bases. Germline CDR1 SNHLY, CDR2 FYNNEI. The CDR3 has 12 residues. The V and J ends lost 8 bases and 8 bases, in that order; junction bases with no gene match: 4.

Only a few counts were recorded for this clone. CDR3 DNA: TGTGCCAGCAGTTCGCCCCTAGCGGGAGCCTACAATGAGCAGTTCTTC. The encoded protein is CASSSPLAGAYNEQFF. The chain links TRBV6-2 or TRBV6-3 to TRBJ2-1; 10 bases match TRBD2. Trimming at V came to 4 bases and at J to 2 bases, leaving 5 bases not matched to a gene. Germline V gene lookup returns CDR1 MNHEY and CDR2 SVGEGT. The CDR3 is 16 residues long.

CDR3 sequence reads: CASSPNSGGANNEQFF. CDR3 nucleotide sequence: TGTGCCAGCTCACCAAACAGCGGGGGGGCGAACAATGAGCAGTTCTTC. The rearrangement uses TRBV18 and TRBJ2-1; 10 bases map to TRBD2. Germline lookup yields CDR1 KGHSH and CDR2 LQKENI. J gave up 5 bases and V 2 bases, and 6 bases lay outside the gene matches. The CDR3 covers 16 residues.

J is TRBJ1-2 and V is TRBV5-1; the match to TRBD1 covers 10 bases. This CDR3 has 14 amino acids. The V segment lost 2 bases and the J segment 6 bases; nucleotides outside the gene matches: 4. The germline V gene has CDR1 SGHRS and CDR2 YFSETQ. CDR3 in amino acids: CASSFGQGGDGYTF. The CDR3 coding sequence is TGCGCCAGCAGCTTTGGACAGGGGGGTGATGGCTACACCTTC.

V is TRBV5-1 and J is TRBJ1-1, with 7 bases lining up with TRBD1. V lost 5 bases, J lost 10 bases, and 11 bases stayed unmatched. Germline CDR1 reads SGHRS; CDR2 reads YFSETQ. The length of the CDR3 is 13 residues. The chain's CDR3 is CASRAGTVELAFF. The CDR3 nucleotides read TGCGCCAGCAGGGCCGGGACAGTTGAATTAGCTTTCTTT.

This chain joins TRBV10-3 and TRBJ2-1; 11 bases are a match to TRBD1. Germline V lookup: CDR1 ENHRY, CDR2 SYGVKD. This CDR3 has 14 residues. The V segment lost 4 bases and the J segment 7 bases; nucleotides outside the gene matches: 3. The CDR3 region has the DNA TGTGCCATCAGTGGGACAGGGGGCCAAAATGAGCAGTTCTTC. Protein product: CAISGTGGQNEQFF.

The chain is built from TRBV2 and TRBJ2-1, with TRBD2 identical over 10 bases. The CDR3 has 15 amino acids. Trimming took 6 bases from V and 5 from J; bases not matched to a gene: 7. Germline loops: CDR1 SNHLY, CDR2 FYNNEI. CDR3 amino acids: CASRRAGLADNEQFF. The CDR3 DNA reads TGTGCCAGCAGGAGGGCCGGACTAGCGGACAATGAGCAGTTCTTC.

The rearrangement joins TRBV5-1 to TRBJ2-1; 12 positions match TRBD2. Germline V gives CDR1 SGHRS, CDR2 YFSETQ. The CDR3 runs to 15 residues. The J segment lost 7 bases and the V segment lost 0 bases, leaving 2 bases of the junction unmatched. The CDR3 protein is CASSLGLAGENEQFF. The CDR3 nucleotides read TGCGCCAGCAGCTTGGGACTAGCGGGAGAAAATGAGCAGTTCTTC.

This clone showed up just a few times. The chain uses TRBV7-2 and TRBJ2-3; 10 bases fit TRBD2. The CDR3 has 16 residues. From germline, CDR1 is SGHTA and CDR2 FQGNSA. After removal of 1 base from V and 3 bases from J, the junction contained 4 bases not matched to a gene. In DNA form, the CDR3 reads TGTGCCAGCAGCTTAGTAGGGACTAGCGAAACAGATACGCAGTATTTT. Translating it yields CASSLVGTSETDTQYF.

The chain combines TRBV29-1 with TRBJ1-1, with 7 nucleotides matching TRBD1. The CDR3 is made up of 12 amino acids. Germline lookup yields CDR1 SQVTM and CDR2 ANQGSEA. Losses at the gene ends were 7 bases for V and 7 bases for J; bases not matched to a gene: 9. As DNA, the CDR3 is TGCAGCGCAGGACAGGTATCGAATGAAGCTTTCTTT. It is translated as CSAGQVSNEAFF.

The genes are TRBV11-2 and TRBJ2-2; TRBD2 matches 7 bases. This CDR3 is 14 amino acids long. Germline assignment: CDR1 SGHAT and CDR2 FQNNGV. After removal of 5 bases from V and 5 bases from J, the junction contained 5 bases not matched to a gene. The CDR3 nucleotides are TGTGCCAGCAGCCAACGCGGGGGTACCGGGGAGCTGTTTTTT. This sequence encodes CASSQRGGTGELFF.

This chain connects TRBV7-2 to TRBJ1-2; D is unclear. CDR3 length: 14 residues. The germline V gene encodes CDR1 SGHTA and CDR2 FQGNSA. Trimming removed 1 base from V and 2 bases from J, with 8 bases in between. DNA of the CDR3: TGTGCCAGCAGCTTAGAGACGGGGAACTATGGCTACACCTTC. Amino acids: CASSLETGNYGYTF.

The table lists this clone with a few counts. This rearrangement joins TRBV7-9 to TRBJ2-7, with 10 bases matching TRBD1. The trim removed 8 bases at V and 3 bases at J, leaving 10 bases unmatched. CDR1 is SEHNR and CDR2 is FQNEAQ in the germline V gene (reference sequence). The CDR3 runs 15 residues. CDR3 residues: CASGRSGTGDYEQYF. CDR3 DNA sequence: TGTGCCAGCGGTCGGAGTGGGACAGGGGACTACGAGCAGTACTTC.

This clone has just one count. The CDR3 sequence: CASSPKDGSTYNEQFF. For the CDR3, the DNA is TGCGCCAGCAGCCCCAAGGACGGGAGCACCTACAATGAGCAGTTCTTC. V usage is TRBV5-1 and J usage is TRBJ2-1, with D possibly matching TRBD2 (6 bases). Trimming removed 4 bases at V and 2 bases at J, with 16 bases between. The CDR3 sequence is 16 residues long. Germline V lookup: CDR1 SGHRS, CDR2 YFSETQ.

The chain couples TRBV30 to TRBJ1-1; D is possibly TRBD1 (6 bases). There are 14 residues in the CDR3. V lost 2 bases, J lost 4 bases, and 14 bases lay in between. Germline-derived CDR1 and CDR2 are GTSNPN and SVGIG (reference sequence). The CDR3 reads CAWSLQGVGTEAFF. CDR3 in DNA: TGTGCCTGGAGTCTACAGGGTGTTGGCACTGAAGCTTTCTTT. Combining the CDR3 with reference TRBV30 and TRBJ1-1 gives the whole variable domain SQTIHQWPATLVQPVGSPLSLECTVEGTSNPNLYWYRQAAGRGLQLLFYSVGIGQISSEVPQNLSASRPQDRQFILSSKKLLLSDSGFYLCAWSLQGVGTEAFFGQGTRLTVV.

This clone showed up just once. This sequence joins TRBV18 and TRBJ2-7, with D possibly being TRBD2 (6 bases). The CDR3 length is 14 residues. V lost 3 bases, J lost 3 bases, and 12 bases lay in between. Germline V gene lookup returns CDR1 KGHSH and CDR2 LQKENI. CDR3 amino acids: CASSPSGLLYEQYF. As DNA, the CDR3 is TGTGCCAGCTCACCGTCGGGACTTCTCTACGAGCAGTACTTC.

This sequence joins TRBV7-8 and TRBJ2-1, with 11 bases aligning to TRBD2. The CDR3 is 16 amino acids. V lost 0 bases and J lost 8; bases outside the gene matches: 6. The germline V gene encodes CDR1 SGHVS and CDR2 FQNEAQ. CDR3 loop: CASSLAFLAGGDEQFF. CDR3 sequence (DNA): TGTGCCAGCAGCTTAGCGTTCCTAGCGGGAGGCGATGAGCAGTTCTTC.

The chain carries TRBV19 and TRBJ2-3; TRBD2 agrees at 9 bases. The V gene's germline CDR1 is LNHDA and CDR2 SQIVND (reference sequence). The CDR3 extends over 16 amino acids. V lost 5 bases and J lost 3; bases outside the gene matches: 9. In DNA, the CDR3 is TGTGCCAGTAGTTTAGCGGGAGTCGATGGTACAGATACGCAGTATTTT. As protein: CASSLAGVDGTDTQYF.

The CDR3 nucleotides are TGTGCCAGTAGTGGAGGGGCCAACACTGAAGCTTTCTTT. This gives the protein CASSGGANTEAFF. The chain has TRBV19 and TRBJ1-1; possible D gene TRBD1, 5 bases. The germline CDR1 and CDR2 sequences are LNHDA and SQIVND (reference sequence). V lost 5 bases to trimming and J lost 2 bases, with 9 bases between them. The length of the CDR3 is 13 residues.

This rearrangement joins TRBV5-1 to TRBJ1-2; D is ambiguous. Trimming stripped 4 bases from V and 3 bases from J, with 16 bases between. This CDR3 is built from 15 residues. CDR1 and CDR2 from the germline V gene are SGHRS and YFSETQ. The CDR3 spells CASSDGRNWDYGYTF. For the CDR3, the DNA is TGCGCCAGCAGCGATGGGAGGAATTGGGACTATGGCTACACCTTC. Full variable domain (rest looked up from reference TRBV5-1 and TRBJ1-2): KAGVTQTPRYLIKTRGQQVTLSCSPISGHRSVSWYQQTPGQGLQFLFEYFSETQRNKGNFPGRFSGRQFSNSRSEMNVSTLELGDSALYLCASSDGRNWDYGYTFGSGTRLTVV.